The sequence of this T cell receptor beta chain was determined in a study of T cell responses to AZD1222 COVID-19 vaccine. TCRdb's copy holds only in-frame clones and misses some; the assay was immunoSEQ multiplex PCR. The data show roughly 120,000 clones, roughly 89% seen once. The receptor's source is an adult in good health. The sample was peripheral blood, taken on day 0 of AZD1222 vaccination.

The CDR3 is CASSFSTSGSGTGANVLTF. CDR3 DNA: TGCGCCAGCAGCTTCTCAACTAGCGGGAGTGGTACCGGGGCCAACGTCCTGACTTTC. The V and J genes are TRBV5-1 and TRBJ2-6; TRBD2 matches 11 bases. The CDR3 extends over 19 amino acids. Germline V gene sequence: CDR1 SGHRS, CDR2 YFSETQ. V lost 2 bases, J lost 4 bases, and 11 bases stayed unmatched. The full variable domain, completed using reference TRBV5-1 and TRBJ2-6, is KAGVTQTPRYLIKTRGQQVTLSCSPISGHRSVSWYQQTPGQGLQFLFEYFSETQRNKGNFPGRFSGRQFSNSRSEMNVSTLELGDSALYLCASSFSTSGSGTGANVLTFGAGSRLTVL.